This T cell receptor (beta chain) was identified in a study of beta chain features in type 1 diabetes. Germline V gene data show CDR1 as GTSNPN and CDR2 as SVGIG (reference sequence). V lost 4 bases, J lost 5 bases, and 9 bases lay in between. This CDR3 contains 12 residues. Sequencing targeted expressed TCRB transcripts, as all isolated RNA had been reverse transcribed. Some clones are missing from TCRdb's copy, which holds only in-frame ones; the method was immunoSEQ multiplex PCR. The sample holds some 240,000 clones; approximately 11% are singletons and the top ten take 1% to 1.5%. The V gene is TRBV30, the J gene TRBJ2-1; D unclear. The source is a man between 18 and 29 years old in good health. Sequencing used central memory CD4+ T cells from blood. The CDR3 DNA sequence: TGTGCCTGGACCAGGAACAACAATGAGCAGTTCTTC. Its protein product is CAWTRNNNEQFF.